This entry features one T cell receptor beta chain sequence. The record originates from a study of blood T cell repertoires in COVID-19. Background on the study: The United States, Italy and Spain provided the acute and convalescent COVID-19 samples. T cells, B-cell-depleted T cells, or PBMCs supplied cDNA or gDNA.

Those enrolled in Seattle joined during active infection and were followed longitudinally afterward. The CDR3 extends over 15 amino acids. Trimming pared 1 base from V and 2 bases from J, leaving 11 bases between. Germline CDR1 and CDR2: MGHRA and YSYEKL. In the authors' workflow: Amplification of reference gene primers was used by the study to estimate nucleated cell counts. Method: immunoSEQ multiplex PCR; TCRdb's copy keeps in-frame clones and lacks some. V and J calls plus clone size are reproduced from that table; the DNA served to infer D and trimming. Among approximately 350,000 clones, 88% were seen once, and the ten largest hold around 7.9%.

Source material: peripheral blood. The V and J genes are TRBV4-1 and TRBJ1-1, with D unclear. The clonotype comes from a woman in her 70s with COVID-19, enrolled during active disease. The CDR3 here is CASSQVWGANTEAFF. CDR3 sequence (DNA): TGCGCCAGCAGCCAAGTGTGGGGAGCTAACACTGAAGCTTTCTTT.